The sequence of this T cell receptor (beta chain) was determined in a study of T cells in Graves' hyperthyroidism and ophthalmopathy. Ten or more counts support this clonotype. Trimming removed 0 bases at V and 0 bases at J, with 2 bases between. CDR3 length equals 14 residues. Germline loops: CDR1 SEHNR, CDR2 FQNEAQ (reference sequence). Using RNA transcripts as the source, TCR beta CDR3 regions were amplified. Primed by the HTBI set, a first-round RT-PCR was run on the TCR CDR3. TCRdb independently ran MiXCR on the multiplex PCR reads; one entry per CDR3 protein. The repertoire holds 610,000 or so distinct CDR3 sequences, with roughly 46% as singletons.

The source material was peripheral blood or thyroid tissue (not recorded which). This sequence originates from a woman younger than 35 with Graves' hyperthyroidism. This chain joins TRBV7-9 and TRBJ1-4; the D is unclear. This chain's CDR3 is CASSLAATNEKLFF. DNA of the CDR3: TGTGCCAGCAGCTTAGCCGCAACTAATGAAAAACTGTTTTTT.